This T cell receptor beta chain was observed in a study of graft-versus-host responses after intestinal transplantation. In the study overall: The study gave all recipients anti-thymocyte globulin induction, then tacrolimus and steroids for two to three years. Overall study findings and caveats: Early post-transplant declines in HvG were associated with peak levels of circulating GvH clones.

The CDR3 runs to 16 residues. The germline gives CDR1 MNHEY, CDR2 SMNVEV (reference sequence). Germline trimming cut 5 bases from V and 8 bases from J; bases unmatched to any gene: 9. Clones were read by immunoSEQ multiplex PCR, and TCRdb kept only the in-frame ones, dropping some. The profile shows some 39,000 clones, about 92% of them singletons. Concerning this clone: What it recognizes is unknown.

Sequencing used PBMCs, obtained nearly 750 days after intestinal transplantation. This chain links TRBV27 with TRBJ2-3; 14 nucleotides match TRBD2. The sequence derives from a human patient who received an intestinal transplant, so some T cells may come from the graft donor. The CDR3 DNA reads TGTGCCAGCAGTCCGGGACTAGCGGGAGTAACGGGTACGCAGTATTTT. Protein: CASSPGLAGVTGTQYF.